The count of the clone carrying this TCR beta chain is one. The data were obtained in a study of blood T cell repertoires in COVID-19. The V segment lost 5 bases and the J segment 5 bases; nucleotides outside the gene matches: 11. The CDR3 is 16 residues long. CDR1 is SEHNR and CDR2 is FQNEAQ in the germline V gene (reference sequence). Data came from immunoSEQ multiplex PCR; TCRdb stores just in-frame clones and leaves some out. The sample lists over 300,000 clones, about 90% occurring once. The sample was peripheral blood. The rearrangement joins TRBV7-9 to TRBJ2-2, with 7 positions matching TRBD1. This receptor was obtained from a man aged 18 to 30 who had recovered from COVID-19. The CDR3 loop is CASSRTGASRTGELFF. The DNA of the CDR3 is TGTGCCAGCAGCAGAACAGGGGCTTCGAGGACCGGGGAGCTGTTTTTT.